One and the same sample provided the 14 T cell receptor beta chains below, sequenced in a study of quantifying T cell responses using KT2 cells. For the study at large: RNA was reverse transcribed with TCR alpha and beta constant-region primers.

The cDNA 3' end received a ligated oligonucleotide with a UMI. First-round PCR used 3 to 4 cycles and beta primers RC1.1 and RC1.2 covering TRBC1 and TRBC2. One entry per CDR3 protein, called by TCRdb with MiXCR from the UMI-ligation and nested PCR reads. The table includes about 53,000 distinct CDR3 sequences, over 9% detected once. The sample consisted of PBMCs spiked with cells of the T cell clone KT2. Receptors originate from a human donor.

The genes are TRBV20-1 and TRBJ1-4; D is undetermined. The V and J ends lost 1 base and 0 bases respectively, with 12 bases between them. The CDR3 extends over 16 amino acids. Germline assignment: CDR1 DFQATT and CDR2 SNEGSKA (reference sequence). In DNA form, the CDR3 reads TGCAGTGCTAGAGCCCTGGACCCAGCAACTAATGAAAAACTGTTTTTT. This codes for CSARALDPATNEKLFF.

At least ten counts were recorded for this clonotype. The rearrangement links TRBV6-1 to TRBJ2-2; TRBD2 matches at 12 bases. V shed 6 bases, J shed 8 bases, and the junction held 7 bases outside the gene matches. CDR1 and CDR2 (germline): MNHNS, SASEGT. This CDR3 comprises 15 residues. CDR3 DNA sequence: TGTGCCAGCAGAAGACTAGCGGGAGAGGGAGGGGAGCTGTTTTTT. Amino acids: CASRRLAGEGGELFF.

This clonotype was counted many times. The rearrangement links TRBV27 to TRBJ2-1; no clear D. CDR3 length: 11 residues. Trimming took 3 bases from V and 8 from J, leaving 5 bases between them. Germline CDR1 and CDR2: MNHEY and SMNVEV (reference sequence). The CDR3 DNA follows: TGTGCCAGCAGTTTGAGTCATGAGCAGTTCTTC. As protein: CASSLSHEQFF.

This clonotype was picked up many times. An end of the junction does not agree with germline; a read error may underlie this. This chain links TRBV7-7 with TRBJ2-1; possibly TRBD2 for D (6 bases). Germline assignment: CDR1 SSHAT and CDR2 FNYEAQ (reference sequence). The CDR3 is 14 amino acids. DNA of the CDR3: TGTGCTAGCAGCTTAGACCGGGAGAGCAATGAGCAGTTCTTC. Protein product: CASSLDRESNEQFF.

CDR3 residues: CATSREWSVLTF. As DNA, the CDR3 is TGTGCCACCAGCAGGGAGTGGAGCGTCCTGACTTTC. The rearrangement uses TRBV15 and TRBJ2-6; no clear D gene. The CDR3 consists of 12 residues. The ends were cut back, 3 bases at V and 12 bases at J, with 9 bases in the middle. CDR1 is LNHNV and CDR2 is YYDKDF in the germline V gene (reference sequence).

In its sample, this clonotype was seen a few times. This sequence joins TRBV29-1 and TRBJ2-2; D call uncertain. There are 12 residues in the CDR3. Germline values: CDR1 SQVTM, CDR2 ANQGSEA. V was clipped by 5 bases and J by 5 bases, with 9 bases between them. In nucleotides, the CDR3 is TGCAGCGTTCCGACTGGGACCGGGGAGCTGTTTTTT. This translates into CSVPTGTGELFF.

This clonotype was found many times. CDR3 nucleotide sequence: TGCGCCAGCAGCCAAGTAGATATGGGGTTCATTACCGGGGAGCTGTTTTTT. This translates into CASSQVDMGFITGELFF. V usage is TRBV4-1 and J usage is TRBJ2-2; D is uncertain. V lost 1 base and J lost 5, with 17 bases in between. Germline V gives CDR1 MGHRA, CDR2 YSYEKL. CDR3 length: 17 amino acids.

The chain combines TRBV6-1 with TRBJ1-5; tentatively, D is TRBD1 (5 bases). Trimming removed 0 bases from V and 12 bases from J, with 18 bases in between. The germline CDR1 and CDR2 sequences are MNHNS and SASEGT. CDR3 length: 15 amino acids. The CDR3: CASSEALGVPGGQHF. As DNA, the CDR3 is TGTGCCAGCAGTGAAGCGCTAGGGGTACCGGGGGGCCAGCATTTT.

The sample holds a few counts of this clonotype. The V gene is TRBV7-9, the J gene TRBJ1-1; 9 nucleotides line up with TRBD1. CDR1 and CDR2 from the germline V gene are SEHNR and FQNEAQ (reference sequence). The CDR3 loop spans 15 amino acids. J gave up 5 bases and V 4 bases, and 8 bases lay outside the gene matches. The CDR3 nucleotides read TGTGCCAGCAGCTCGACCGGGACAGGGTTGACTGAAGCTTTCTTT. It translates to CASSSTGTGLTEAFF.

This clonotype has more than one count but fewer than ten. The rearrangement uses TRBV29-1 and TRBJ1-2, with 8 nucleotides matching TRBD1. The CDR3 is 11 residues long. V was clipped by 6 bases and J by 4 bases; unmatched bases: 1. Germline V gene data show CDR1 as SQVTM and CDR2 as ANQGSEA. The CDR3 here is CSVTGVYGYTF. The CDR3 DNA reads TGCAGCGTGACAGGGGTCTATGGCTACACCTTC.

In this sample, this clonotype turned up a few times. This sequence joins TRBV20-1 and TRBJ2-6, with TRBD1 identical over 7 bases. Trimming at V came to 5 bases and at J to 3 bases, leaving 4 bases not matched to a gene. Germline V gene lookup returns CDR1 DFQATT and CDR2 SNEGSKA (reference sequence). The length of the CDR3 is 14 residues. The CDR3 reads CSALRGLGANVLTF. CDR3 DNA sequence: TGCAGTGCTTTAAGGGGGCTTGGGGCCAACGTCCTGACTTTC.

This chain uses TRBV30 with TRBJ1-5; D ambiguous. The germline V and J ends were trimmed by 1 base and 3 bases, with 7 bases remaining between them. Germline CDR1 GTSNPN, CDR2 SVGIG (reference sequence). This CDR3 has 13 residues. The CDR3 coding sequence is TGTGCCTGGAGTGGTGTCACCAATCAGCCCCAGCATTTT. This sequence encodes CAWSGVTNQPQHF.

This clonotype was detected only a few times. The J gene is TRBJ2-7, the V gene TRBV6-5; D remains ambiguous. In germline, CDR1 is MNHEY, CDR2 SVGAGI. There are 13 residues in the CDR3. V gave up 2 bases and J gave up 0 bases, with 5 bases separating them. The CDR3 DNA reads as TGTGCCAGCAGTTACCGATACTCCTACGAGCAGTACTTC. Translated: CASSYRYSYEQYF.

The gene calls are TRBV15 and TRBJ2-3; maybe TRBD2 (6 bases). The CDR3 contains 15 residues. Trimming stripped 2 bases from V and 1 base from J, with 10 bases between. Germline V gene lookup returns CDR1 LNHNV and CDR2 YYDKDF (reference sequence). The CDR3 spells CATSRWTGGTDTQYF. The CDR3, as DNA: TGTGCCACCAGCAGATGGACGGGGGGCACAGATACGCAGTATTTT.